The rows below give T cell receptor beta chains drawn from one sample of a study of identical twins. TCRdb re-called the 5' RACE reads with MiXCR, one entry per CDR3 protein. Of 540,000 or so distinct CDR3 sequences detected, approximately 20% appear once; the ten largest clones hold about 0.5%. These data were also filed under a second study, of yellow fever vaccine responses in identical twins.

Sequencing input: CD4+ T cells sorted from blood. The receptors were gathered from a woman under 30 in good health. CDR3s include the opening cysteine and the closing phenylalanine or tryptophan. The order of the fields is J gene, clone size, V gene, D gene, CDR3 protein, CDR3 DNA. D genes are given only for firm matches. Clone size is not always given. Where it is, it says once, few, many or a class for expanded clones.

j_call: TRBJ2-5; clone_size: NA; v_call: TRBV20-1; d_call: TRBD1; cdr3_aa: CSARARDSKRETQYF; cdr3_nt: TGCAGTGCTAGAGCCCGGGACAGCAAGCGAGAGACCCAGTACTTC
j_call: TRBJ1-6; clone_size: few; v_call: TRBV12-3/TRBV12-4; d_call: NA; cdr3_aa: CASRRVYNSPLHF; cdr3_nt: TGTGCCAGCAGGCGGGTTTATAATTCACCCCTCCACTTT
j_call: TRBJ2-5; clone_size: NA; v_call: TRBV9; d_call: NA; cdr3_aa: CASSVTGAGTQYF; cdr3_nt: TGTGCCAGCAGCGTAACGGGGGCCGGGACCCAGTACTTC
j_call: TRBJ1-2; clone_size: NA; v_call: TRBV6-1; d_call: NA; cdr3_aa: CASSETVTGGLYGYTF; cdr3_nt: TGTGCCAGCAGTGAAACGGTAACTGGCGGACTCTATGGCTACACCTTC
j_call: TRBJ2-1; clone_size: few; v_call: TRBV9; d_call: TRBD2; cdr3_aa: CASSVEELAGVSLFF; cdr3_nt: TGTGCCAGCAGCGTAGAGGAGCTAGCGGGAGTATCCCTGTTCTTC
j_call: TRBJ2-5; clone_size: NA; v_call: TRBV2; d_call: NA; cdr3_aa: CASSGEYTQYF; cdr3_nt: TGTGCCAGCAGTGGTGAATACACCCAGTACTTC
j_call: TRBJ1-6; clone_size: NA; v_call: TRBV16; d_call: NA; cdr3_aa: CASSQSIQMDSPLHF; cdr3_nt: TGTGCCAGCAGCCAATCGATCCAGATGGATTCACCCCTCCACTTT
j_call: TRBJ2-3; clone_size: few; v_call: TRBV29-1; d_call: TRBD2; cdr3_aa: CSVEFGSGRPGNTQYF; cdr3_nt: TGCAGCGTTGAGTTTGGTAGCGGGAGGCCGGGAAATACGCAGTATTTT
j_call: TRBJ2-2; clone_size: few; v_call: TRBV7-9; d_call: NA; cdr3_aa: CASSERQWNTGELFF; cdr3_nt: TGTGCCAGCAGCGAAAGACAGTGGAACACCGGGGAGCTGTTTTTT
j_call: TRBJ1-5; clone_size: few; v_call: TRBV4-1; d_call: TRBD1; cdr3_aa: CASSQAPRGPSNQPQHF; cdr3_nt: TGCGCCAGCAGCCAAGCCCCCAGGGGGCCAAGCAATCAGCCCCAGCATTTT
j_call: TRBJ2-5; clone_size: few; v_call: TRBV2; d_call: TRBD1; cdr3_aa: CASSGTGGETQYF; cdr3_nt: TGTGCCAGCAGTGGGACAGGGGGTGAGACCCAGTACTTC
j_call: TRBJ2-1; clone_size: NA; v_call: TRBV24-1; d_call: NA; cdr3_aa: CATSGGRSSYNEQFF; cdr3_nt: TGTGCCACCAGTGGAGGCCGGTCCTCCTACAATGAGCAGTTCTTC
j_call: TRBJ2-6; clone_size: few; v_call: TRBV29-1; d_call: NA; cdr3_aa: CSVRDGSGANVLTF; cdr3_nt: TGCAGCGTCCGGGACGGGTCTGGGGCCAACGTCCTGACTTTC
j_call: TRBJ2-2; clone_size: few; v_call: TRBV12-3/TRBV12-4; d_call: TRBD2; cdr3_aa: CASSLSASGRAGTGELFF; cdr3_nt: TGTGCCAGCAGTTTATCGGCTAGCGGGAGGGCGGGCACCGGGGAGCTGTTTTTT
j_call: TRBJ2-5; clone_size: NA; v_call: TRBV19; d_call: NA; cdr3_aa: CASSIVGAQTQYF; cdr3_nt: TGTGCCAGTAGTATCGTCGGTGCACAGACCCAGTACTTC
j_call: TRBJ2-5; clone_size: NA; v_call: TRBV6-1; d_call: TRBD1; cdr3_aa: CASSEHVTGLGTQYF; cdr3_nt: TGTGCCAGCAGTGAACATGTGACAGGGTTGGGGACCCAGTACTTC
j_call: TRBJ2-5; clone_size: few; v_call: TRBV10-3; d_call: NA; cdr3_aa: CAIRGGANQETQYF; cdr3_nt: TGTGCCATCAGGGGGGGAGCGAACCAAGAGACCCAGTACTTC